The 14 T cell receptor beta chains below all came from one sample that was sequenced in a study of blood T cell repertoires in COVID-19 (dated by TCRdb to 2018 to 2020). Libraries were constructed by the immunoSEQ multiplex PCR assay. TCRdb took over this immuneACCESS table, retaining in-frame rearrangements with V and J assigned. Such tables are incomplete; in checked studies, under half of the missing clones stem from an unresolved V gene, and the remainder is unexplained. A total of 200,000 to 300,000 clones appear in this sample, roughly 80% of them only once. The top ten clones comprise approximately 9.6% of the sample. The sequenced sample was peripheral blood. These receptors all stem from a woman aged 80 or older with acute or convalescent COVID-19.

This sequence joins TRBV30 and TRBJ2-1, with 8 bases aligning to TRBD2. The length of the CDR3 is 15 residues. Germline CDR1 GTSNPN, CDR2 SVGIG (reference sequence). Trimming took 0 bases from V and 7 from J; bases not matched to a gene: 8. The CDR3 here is CAWSVQGGGINEQFF. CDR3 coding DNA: TGTGCCTGGAGTGTACAGGGCGGGGGGATAAATGAGCAGTTCTTC.

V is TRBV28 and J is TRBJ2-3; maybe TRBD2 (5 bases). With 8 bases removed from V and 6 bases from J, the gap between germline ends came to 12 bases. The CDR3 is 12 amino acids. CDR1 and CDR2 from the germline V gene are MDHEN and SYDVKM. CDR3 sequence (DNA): TGTGCCAGCGGACTCCTTGGGGATACGCAGTATTTT. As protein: CASGLLGDTQYF.

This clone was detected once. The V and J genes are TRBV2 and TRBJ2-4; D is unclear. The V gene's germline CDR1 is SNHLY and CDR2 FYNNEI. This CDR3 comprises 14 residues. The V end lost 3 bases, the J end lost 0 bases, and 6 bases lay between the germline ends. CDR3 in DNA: TGTGCCAGCAGTGAGTCGTTAGCCAAAAACATTCAGTACTTC. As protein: CASSESLAKNIQYF.

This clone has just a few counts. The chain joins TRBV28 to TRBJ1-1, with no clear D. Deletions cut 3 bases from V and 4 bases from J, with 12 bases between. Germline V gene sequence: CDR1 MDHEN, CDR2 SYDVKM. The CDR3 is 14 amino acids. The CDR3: CASSFSGGSTEAFF. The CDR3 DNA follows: TGTGCCAGCAGTTTTTCGGGCGGGAGCACTGAAGCTTTCTTT.

The CDR3 here is CASSRRTSPYNEQFF. The CDR3 DNA sequence: TGTGCCAGTAGTAGACGGACTAGTCCCTACAATGAGCAGTTCTTC. The chain links TRBV19 to TRBJ2-1; 7 bases fit TRBD2. The CDR3 length is 15 residues. In germline, CDR1 is LNHDA, CDR2 SQIVND (reference sequence). Trimming took 4 bases from V and 2 from J; bases not matched to a gene: 5.

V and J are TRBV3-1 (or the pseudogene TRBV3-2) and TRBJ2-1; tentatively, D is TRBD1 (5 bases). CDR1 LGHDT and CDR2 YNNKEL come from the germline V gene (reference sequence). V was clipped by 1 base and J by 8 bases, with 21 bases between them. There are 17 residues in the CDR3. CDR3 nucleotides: TGTGCCAGCAGCCAAGTACAGGCTCCTACCCCTTTCGATGAGCAGTTCTTC. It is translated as CASSQVQAPTPFDEQFF.

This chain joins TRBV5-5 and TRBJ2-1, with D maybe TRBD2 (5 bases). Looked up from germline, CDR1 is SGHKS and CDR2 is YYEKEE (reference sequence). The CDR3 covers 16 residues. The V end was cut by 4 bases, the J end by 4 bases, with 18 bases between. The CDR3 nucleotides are TGTGCCAGCAGCCCACGGGATCCCAGAGATTACAATGAGCAGTTCTTC. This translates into CASSPRDPRDYNEQFF.

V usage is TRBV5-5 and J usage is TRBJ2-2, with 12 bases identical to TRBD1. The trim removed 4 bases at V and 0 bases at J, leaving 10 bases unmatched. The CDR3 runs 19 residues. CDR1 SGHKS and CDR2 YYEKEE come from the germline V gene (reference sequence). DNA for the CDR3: TGTGCCAGCAGCCTAATTCCCGGGACAGGGGGCGCGAACACCGGGGAGCTGTTTTTT. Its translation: CASSLIPGTGGANTGELFF.

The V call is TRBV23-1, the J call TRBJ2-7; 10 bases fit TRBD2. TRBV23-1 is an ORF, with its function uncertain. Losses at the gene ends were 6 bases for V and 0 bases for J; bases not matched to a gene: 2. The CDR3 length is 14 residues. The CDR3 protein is CASSRTSGSYEQYF. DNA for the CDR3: TGCGCCAGCAGCCGGACTAGCGGCTCCTACGAGCAGTACTTC.

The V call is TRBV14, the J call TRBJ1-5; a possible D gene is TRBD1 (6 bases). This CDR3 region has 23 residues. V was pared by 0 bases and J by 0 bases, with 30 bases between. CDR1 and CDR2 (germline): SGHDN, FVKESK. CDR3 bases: TGTGCCAGCAGCCAAGATTGTGCCGTCGACAGGTGTGGGCAGGCATATAGCAATCAGCCCCAGCATTTT. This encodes CASSQDCAVDRCGQAYSNQPQHF. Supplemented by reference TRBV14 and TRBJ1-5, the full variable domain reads EAGVTQFPSHSVIEKGQTVTLRCDPISGHDNLYWYRRVMGKEIKFLLHFVKESKQDESGMPNNRFLAERTGGTYSTLKVQPAELEDSGVYFCASSQDCAVDRCGQAYSNQPQHFGDGTRLSIL.

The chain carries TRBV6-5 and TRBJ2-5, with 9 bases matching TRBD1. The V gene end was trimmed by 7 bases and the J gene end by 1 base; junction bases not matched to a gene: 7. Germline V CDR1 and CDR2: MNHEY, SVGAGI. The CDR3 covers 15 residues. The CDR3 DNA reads TGTGCCAGCATTGTGGACAGGGGCACCCAAGAGACCCAGTACTTC. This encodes CASIVDRGTQETQYF.

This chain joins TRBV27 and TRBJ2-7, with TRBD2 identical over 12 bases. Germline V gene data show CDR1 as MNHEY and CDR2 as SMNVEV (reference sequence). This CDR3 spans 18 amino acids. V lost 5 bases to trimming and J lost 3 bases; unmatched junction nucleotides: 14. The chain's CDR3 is CASSPTLPTSGGHYEQYF. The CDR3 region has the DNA TGTGCCAGCAGTCCGACCCTCCCGACTAGCGGGGGTCACTACGAGCAGTACTTC.

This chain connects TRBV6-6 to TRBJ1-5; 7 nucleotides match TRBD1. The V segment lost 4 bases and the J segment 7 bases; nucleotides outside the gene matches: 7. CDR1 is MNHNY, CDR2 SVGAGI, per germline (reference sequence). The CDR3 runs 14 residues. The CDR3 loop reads CASSFQGGGQPQHF. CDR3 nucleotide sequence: TGTGCCAGCAGTTTCCAAGGGGGCGGGCAGCCCCAGCATTTT.

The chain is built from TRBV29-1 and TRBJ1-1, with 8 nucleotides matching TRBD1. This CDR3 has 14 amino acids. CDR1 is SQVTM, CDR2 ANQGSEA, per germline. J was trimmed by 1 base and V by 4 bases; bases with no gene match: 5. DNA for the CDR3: TGCAGCGTTGGCGGACAGGGTGCGAACACTGAAGCTTTCTTT. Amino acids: CSVGGQGANTEAFF.